Here is one T cell receptor beta chain with its context. Trimming pared 4 bases from V and 0 bases from J, leaving 21 bases between. CDR1 MNHEY and CDR2 SMNVEV come from the germline V gene (reference sequence). The CDR3 consists of 18 residues. These data belong to a study of blood T cell repertoires in COVID-19. Whole-study context: Sample material is recorded as cDNA or gDNA derived from T cells, B-cell-depleted T cells, or PBMCs.

Repertoires were generated with immunoSEQ multiplex PCR, while TCRdb's copy carries only in-frame clones and drops some. In the table there are 100,000 to 150,000 clones, around 80% of which are singletons. Sequencing used peripheral blood. The chain is built from TRBV27 and TRBJ1-2; the D is unclear. The source is a man aged 40-55 years with active or convalescent COVID-19. This CDR3 reads CASSSLGAVKRTNYGYTF. In nucleotides, the CDR3 is TGTGCCAGCAGTTCCTTGGGCGCAGTTAAAAGGACTAACTATGGCTACACCTTC.